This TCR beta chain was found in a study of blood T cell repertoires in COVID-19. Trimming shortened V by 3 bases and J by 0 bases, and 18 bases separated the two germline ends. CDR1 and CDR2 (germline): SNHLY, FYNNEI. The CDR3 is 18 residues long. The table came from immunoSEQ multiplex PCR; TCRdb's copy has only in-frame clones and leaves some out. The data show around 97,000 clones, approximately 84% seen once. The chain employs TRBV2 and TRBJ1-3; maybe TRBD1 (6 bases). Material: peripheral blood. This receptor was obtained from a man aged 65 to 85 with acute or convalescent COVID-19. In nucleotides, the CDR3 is TGTGCCAGCAGTGATCGGGGCAGGGGATCACTCTCTGGAAACACCATATATTTT. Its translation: CASSDRGRGSLSGNTIYF.